Following are 3 T cell receptor beta chains from one sample sequenced in a study of T cells after yellow fever vaccination. From the 5' RACE reads, TCRdb called clonotypes with MiXCR, one entry per CDR3 protein. The sample lists hundreds of thousands of distinct CDR3 sequences, about 13% seen once, with about 14% in the top ten. The sample here was PBMCs, taken on the day of the yellow fever booster vaccination. The receptor source for this set is a man aged 30 to 39 who received the YFV17D yellow fever vaccine.

The chain couples TRBV12-3 or TRBV12-4 to TRBJ1-3; D is perhaps TRBD1 (6 bases). V lost 2 bases, J lost 3 bases, and 11 bases lay in between. The CDR3 loop spans 15 amino acids. CDR3 protein: CASSLRAGVGNTIYF. The CDR3 region has the DNA TGTGCCAGCAGTTTAAGGGCAGGGGTTGGAAACACCATATATTTT.

The chain couples TRBV7-3 to TRBJ2-2; no definite D call. This CDR3 contains 16 residues. Per the germline V gene, CDR1 is SGHTA and CDR2 is FQGTGA. Trimming took 5 bases from V and 0 from J, leaving 13 bases between them. The CDR3 nucleotides are TGTGCCAGCAGCCCCCGAGGAGCTGCGAACACCGGGGAGCTGTTTTTT. Translated: CASSPRGAANTGELFF.

This clonotype was seen more than once but under ten times. The chain uses TRBV7-9 and TRBJ2-5, with 8 bases identical to TRBD1. Germline V gives CDR1 SEHNR, CDR2 FQNEAQ (reference sequence). This CDR3 is built from 16 residues. J was trimmed by 5 bases and V by 1 base; bases with no gene match: 9. The CDR3 protein is CASSLGPDRVYETQYF. As DNA, the CDR3 is TGTGCCAGCAGCTTAGGACCGGACAGGGTTTACGAGACCCAGTACTTC.